This TCR beta chain was captured by sequencing in a study of regulatory T cells in long-lasting Graves disease. Study overall: Antithyroid drugs had been given to newly diagnosed Graves' patients for under 3 months. Study results and caveats: Lower TCR diversity was seen in persistent Graves' patients than in newly diagnosed ones.

J gave up 0 bases and V 6 bases, and 5 bases lay outside the gene matches. The CDR3 consists of 16 residues. Germline V gene lookup returns CDR1 SNHLY and CDR2 FYNNEI. This clonotype was seen only a few times. As yet, its antigen is unknown. Lacking the conserved final phenylalanine or tryptophan, this CDR3 likely reflects a read error. The sample's time point: newly diagnosed GD, antithyroid drugs for less than 3 months. PBMC RNA served as the TCR library source. Building the TCR beta libraries relied on iRepertoire HTBI primers, and CDR3 regions underwent Arm-PCR. TCRdb redid the calling of the multiplex PCR reads with MiXCR, one entry per CDR3 protein. This table holds approximately 400,000 distinct CDR3 sequences, about 10% found once. The same data also went into a second study, on T cells in Graves' hyperthyroidism and ophthalmopathy. From that study: Ophthalmopathy was told apart from stable hyperthyroidism by a 13 V-J model.

The source was peripheral blood mononuclear cells (PBMCs), collected at new diagnosis, from a patient treated with antithyroid drugs. The gene calls are TRBV2 and TRBJ1-6, with 7 bases identical to TRBD1. This sequence originates from a woman between 18 and 29 years old with Graves disease. In DNA form, the CDR3 reads TGTGCCAGCAGGGTCGACAGGGTCTCCTATAATTCACCCCTCCACCTT. It translates to CASRVDRVSYNSPLHL.